Listed here are 25 T cell receptor beta chains from one sample, sequenced in a study of CD8+ T cells in alopecia areata. The sample's treatment: oral pan-JAK inhibitor, 5-10 mg twice daily. RNA was extracted and reverse transcribed into cDNA as the sequencing template. Here immunoSEQ multiplex PCR was the method, and the copy in TCRdb shows in-frame clones only, minus some. Of nearly 95,000 clones listed, around 70% were seen once; the top ten hold roughly 17%. This material consisted of CD8+ T cells sorted from blood, taken at approximately week 44, from a patient treated with tofacitinib. The receptors stem from a human donor with alopecia areata.

The J gene is TRBJ1-2, the V gene TRBV7-3, with D unclear. This CDR3 spans 18 amino acids. Germline V gives CDR1 SGHTA, CDR2 FQGTGA. V lost 5 bases and J 2 bases, leaving 24 bases between the germline ends. CDR3 region: CASSPTRGQDQRNYGYTF. The CDR3 bases are TGTGCCAGCAGCCCGACCCGGGGTCAAGATCAGCGAAACTATGGCTACACCTTC. The whole variable domain, filled in from reference TRBV7-3 and TRBJ1-2, reads GAGVSQTPSNKVTEKGKYVELRCDPISGHTALYWYRQSLGQGPEFLIYFQGTGAADDSGLPNDRFFAVRPEGSVSTLKIQRTERGDSAVYLCASSPTRGQDQRNYGYTFGSGTRLTVV.

The chain is built from TRBV19 and TRBJ2-3, with 7 bases fitting TRBD1. The junction had 10 bases not matched to a gene; V was cut back by 4 bases and J by 0 bases. CDR1 is LNHDA, CDR2 SQIVND, per germline (reference sequence). The CDR3 consists of 17 residues. CDR3 region: CASSTGTAVPSTDTQYF. The CDR3 DNA reads as TGTGCCAGTAGTACCGGGACAGCGGTCCCCAGCACAGATACGCAGTATTTT.

The rearrangement links TRBV19 to TRBJ2-2, with a weak D call TRBD1 (6 bases). Germline-derived CDR1 and CDR2 are LNHDA and SQIVND (reference sequence). CDR3 length equals 14 residues. V was shortened by 7 bases and J by 3 bases, with 12 bases between the two germline ends. In DNA, the CDR3 is TGTGCCAGTAAGACAGGAGTATACACCGGGGAGCTGTTTTTT. Its protein product is CASKTGVYTGELFF.

This chain uses TRBV27 with TRBJ2-5, with D unresolved. The CDR3 contains 13 residues. V gave up 6 bases and J gave up 5 bases, with 13 bases separating them. Germline assignment: CDR1 MNHEY and CDR2 SMNVEV (reference sequence). As DNA, the CDR3 is TGTGCCAGCAGCAGGCTCTATGAGGAGACCCAGTACTTC. Translating it yields CASSRLYEETQYF.

The CDR3 spells CASSPPVRGLAGFGELFF. The DNA for the CDR3 is TGTGCCAGCAGCCCACCAGTCCGGGGACTAGCGGGGTTCGGGGAGCTGTTTTTT. The chain employs TRBV27 and TRBJ2-2, with 13 positions matching TRBD2. V lost 6 bases, J lost 7 bases, and 14 bases stayed unmatched. In germline, CDR1 is MNHEY, CDR2 SMNVEV (reference sequence). This CDR3 contains 18 residues.

In this sample, this clone turned up a few times. V is TRBV2 and J is TRBJ2-7, with D perhaps matching TRBD1 or TRBD2 (5 bases each). The germline V gene encodes CDR1 SNHLY and CDR2 FYNNEI. V lost 6 bases to trimming and J lost 6 bases, with 12 bases between them. The CDR3 has 12 residues. The CDR3 DNA reads TGTGCCAGCAGAACCGGGACGCCCGAGCAGTACTTC. Amino acids: CASRTGTPEQYF.

The chain is built from TRBV6-1 and TRBJ2-3; D ambiguous. The CDR3 is 14 residues long. Germline V lookup: CDR1 MNHNS, CDR2 SASEGT. V lost 3 bases to trimming and J lost 4 bases, with 11 bases between them. CDR3: CASSDSGPADTQYF. CDR3 coding DNA: TGTGCCAGCAGTGATTCAGGCCCCGCAGATACGCAGTATTTT.

V is TRBV15 and J is TRBJ1-1, with D possibly being TRBD1 (5 bases). The CDR3 extends over 16 amino acids. V was pared by 0 bases and J by 5 bases, with 16 bases between. The germline V gene has CDR1 LNHNV and CDR2 YYDKDF (reference sequence). CDR3 protein: CATSRDRMTVETEAFF. In DNA form, the CDR3 reads TGTGCCACCAGCAGAGATCGTATGACAGTTGAAACTGAAGCTTTCTTT.

The sample holds a few counts of this clone. The chain employs TRBV9 and TRBJ2-2; D may be TRBD2 (5 bases). CDR1 SGDLS and CDR2 YYNGEE come from the germline V gene. The CDR3 loop spans 15 amino acids. Deletions cut 0 bases from V and 4 bases from J, with 10 bases between. CDR3 nucleotide sequence: TGTGCCAGCAGCGTAGATTCGGGGTTCACCGGGGAGCTGTTTTTT. It yields the protein CASSVDSGFTGELFF. Using reference TRBV9 and TRBJ2-2 for the parts outside the CDR3, the full variable domain is DSGVTQTPKHLITATGQRVTLRCSPRSGDLSVYWYQQSLDQGLQFLIQYYNGEERAKGNILERFSAQQFPDLHSELNLSSLELGDSALYFCASSVDSGFTGELFFGEGSRLTVL.

This chain connects TRBV12-5 to TRBJ2-7; D gene unclear. The V gene lost 6 bases and the J gene lost 6 bases, with 12 bases spanning the gap. CDR3 length equals 12 residues. Germline CDR1 LGHNT, CDR2 FRNRAP. CDR3 protein: CASGLSDREQYF. DNA of the CDR3: TGTGCTAGTGGCCTTTCGGACCGCGAGCAGTACTTC.

The sample holds one count of this clone. V is TRBV30 and J is TRBJ2-1; D perhaps matches TRBD1 (5 bases). Trimming took off 2 bases at V and 10 bases at J, with 9 bases between the two ends. CDR1 is GTSNPN, CDR2 SVGIG, per germline (reference sequence). This CDR3 contains 11 residues. The CDR3 is CAWSLAGEQFF. The DNA for the CDR3 is TGTGCCTGGAGTCTGGCAGGGGAGCAGTTCTTC.

The chain recombines TRBV5-1 with TRBJ2-3; 7 positions agree with TRBD2. V trimming: 4 bases; J trimming: 12 bases; junction bases outside the gene matches: 8. The CDR3 loop spans 12 amino acids. The germline V gene has CDR1 SGHRS and CDR2 YFSETQ. Here the CDR3 DNA reads TGCGCCAGCAGCCAACCTAGCGGTCAACAGTATTTT. Protein product: CASSQPSGQQYF.

This chain connects TRBV27 to TRBJ1-2, with 8 bases fitting TRBD1. Germline lookup yields CDR1 MNHEY and CDR2 SMNVEV (reference sequence). The V gene end was trimmed by 3 bases and the J gene end by 3 bases; junction bases not matched to a gene: 6. The CDR3 runs 15 residues. The CDR3, as DNA: TGTGCCAGCAGTTTTACCCCGACAGGGGACTATGGCTACACCTTC. Protein: CASSFTPTGDYGYTF.

The chain uses TRBV4-3 and TRBJ1-1; D is unresolved. This CDR3 has 15 residues. Per germline, CDR1 LGHNA and CDR2 YSLEER. V lost 4 bases, J lost 4 bases, and 16 bases lay in between. CDR3 amino acids: CASSPSRYGVTEAFF. The CDR3 bases are TGCGCCAGCAGCCCCTCACGATACGGGGTCACTGAAGCTTTCTTT.

The rearrangement links TRBV19 to TRBJ1-5; 7 bases are a match to TRBD1. J was trimmed by 6 bases and V by 6 bases; bases with no gene match: 5. Germline lookup yields CDR1 LNHDA and CDR2 SQIVND (reference sequence). The CDR3 extends over 13 amino acids. In DNA form, the CDR3 reads TGTGCCAGTAGGACAGGGATTACTCAGCCCCAGCATTTT. It codes for CASRTGITQPQHF.

V and J are TRBV4-3 and TRBJ1-1; D is possibly TRBD1 (5 bases). Deletions cut 0 bases from V and 7 bases from J, with 12 bases between. The CDR3 runs to 14 residues. Per the germline V gene, CDR1 is LGHNA and CDR2 is YSLEER. This CDR3 reads CASSQDEVGDEAFF. CDR3 in DNA: TGCGCCAGCAGCCAAGATGAGGTAGGGGATGAAGCTTTCTTT.

This chain connects TRBV5-6 to TRBJ1-3, with D perhaps matching TRBD1 (5 bases). This CDR3 comprises 16 residues. Germline V CDR1 and CDR2: SGHDT, YYEEEE. V dropped 4 bases and J dropped 0 bases, with 14 bases sitting between them. The CDR3 DNA sequence: TGTGCCAGCAGCGGAGGAGGGACTGGCTCTGGAAACACCATATATTTT. This encodes CASSGGGTGSGNTIYF. The whole variable domain, remainder taken from reference TRBV5-6 and TRBJ1-3, is DAGVTQSPTHLIKTRGQQVTLRCSPKSGHDTVSWYQQALGQGPQFIFQYYEEEERQRGNFPDRFSGHQFPNYSSELNVNALLLGDSALYLCASSGGGTGSGNTIYFGEGSWLTVV.

On this clone itself: The junction departs from germline at one end; a sequencing error may be responsible. V is TRBV7-9 and J is TRBJ1-1; D is ambiguous. Germline CDR1 is SEHNR and CDR2 is FQNEAQ (reference sequence). The CDR3 is 11 residues long. The CDR3 nucleotides read TGTGCCCATGCGCCGAACGCTGAAGCTTTCTTT. As protein: CAHAPNAEAFF.

The V gene is TRBV27, the J gene TRBJ2-1; D uncertain. The CDR3 runs 13 residues. Germline V gene data show CDR1 as MNHEY and CDR2 as SMNVEV (reference sequence). The ends were cut back, 1 base at V and 6 bases at J, with 7 bases in the middle. This CDR3 reads CASSLLGPNEQFF. For the CDR3, the DNA is TGTGCCAGCAGTTTATTGGGCCCCAATGAGCAGTTCTTC.

This clone was observed a few times. V is TRBV15 and J is TRBJ2-7, with 7 bases that match TRBD1. J gave up 5 bases and V 2 bases, and 3 bases lay outside the gene matches. This CDR3 region has 13 residues. Germline CDR1 LNHNV, CDR2 YYDKDF (reference sequence). CDR3 protein: CATSRTGAHEQYF. DNA of the CDR3: TGTGCCACCAGCAGAACAGGGGCCCACGAGCAGTACTTC.

This clone is large (0.1 to 1%) within its sample. This chain connects TRBV7-9 to TRBJ1-4; D gene uncertain. The ends were cut back, 8 bases at V and 3 bases at J, with 13 bases in the middle. This CDR3 comprises 14 residues. Germline V lookup: CDR1 SEHNR, CDR2 FQNEAQ (reference sequence). CDR3 protein: CASFNSAPNEKLFF. The CDR3 DNA reads TGTGCCAGCTTTAACAGCGCTCCTAATGAAAAACTGTTTTTT.

This rearrangement joins TRBV9 to TRBJ1-1; D is perhaps TRBD1 (6 bases). Germline lookup yields CDR1 SGDLS and CDR2 YYNGEE. CDR3 size: 15 residues. V dropped 3 bases and J dropped 6 bases, with 18 bases sitting between them. The CDR3 nucleotides read TGTGCCAGCAGCGCCTCTGGGGGGCCAGGGTCTGAAGCTTTCTTT. Residues: CASSASGGPGSEAFF.

The chain uses TRBV27 and TRBJ2-7; D is undetermined. Trimming removed 5 bases from V and 7 bases from J, with 12 bases in between. Germline CDR1 MNHEY, CDR2 SMNVEV (reference sequence). The CDR3 is 12 amino acids. The CDR3 coding sequence is TGTGCCAGCAGTCCCAACGCCAGGGAGCAGTACTTC. This encodes CASSPNAREQYF.

The chain links TRBV6-1 to TRBJ2-7; 7 positions agree with TRBD1. J was trimmed by 3 bases and V by 4 bases; bases with no gene match: 6. The CDR3 has 14 amino acids. The germline CDR1 and CDR2 sequences are MNHNS and SASEGT. CDR3 sequence reads: CASSGTRDSYEQYF. CDR3 bases: TGTGCCAGCAGTGGAACCCGGGACAGCTACGAGCAGTACTTC.

V gene TRBV15 combines with J gene TRBJ2-5; D is undetermined. V was clipped by 0 bases and J by 4 bases, with 9 bases between them. Germline V lookup: CDR1 LNHNV, CDR2 YYDKDF (reference sequence). This CDR3 contains 14 residues. CDR3 sequence: CATSRDLVAETQYF. DNA of the CDR3: TGTGCCACCAGCAGAGATCTCGTGGCAGAGACCCAGTACTTC.